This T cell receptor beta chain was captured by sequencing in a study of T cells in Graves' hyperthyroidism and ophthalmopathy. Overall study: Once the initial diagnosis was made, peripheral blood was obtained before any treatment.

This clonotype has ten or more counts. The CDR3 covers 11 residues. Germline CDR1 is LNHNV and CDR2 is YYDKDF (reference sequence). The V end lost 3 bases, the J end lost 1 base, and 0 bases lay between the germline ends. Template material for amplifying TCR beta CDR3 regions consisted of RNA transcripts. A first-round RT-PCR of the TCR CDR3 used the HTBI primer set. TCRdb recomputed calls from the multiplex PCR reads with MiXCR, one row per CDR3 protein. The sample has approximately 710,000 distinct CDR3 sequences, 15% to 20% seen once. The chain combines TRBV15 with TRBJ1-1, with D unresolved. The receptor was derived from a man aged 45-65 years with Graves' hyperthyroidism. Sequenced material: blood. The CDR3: CATSRNTEAFF. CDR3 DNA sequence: TGTGCCACCAGCAGGAACACTGAAGCTTTCTTT.